The 18 T cell receptor beta chains listed next were all sequenced from one sample in a study of beta chain features in type 1 diabetes. Study-level points and caveats: Moderately but significantly shorter TCRB CDR3s were found in Type 1 diabetes patients in all four CD4+ subsets.

The entirety of the isolated RNA underwent reverse transcription, so expressed TCRB transcripts were sequenced. Sequencing was performed with immunoSEQ multiplex PCR; in TCRdb, only in-frame clones are kept and a portion is missing. This sample carries some 44,000 clones, around 71% of them seen once, and the ten largest clones take about 2%. These receptors' antigens are unknown. What was sequenced was Tregs from blood. These receptor sequences come from a woman aged 18-29 years with type 1 diabetes.

The table lists this clone with a count of one. The chain links TRBV7-3 to TRBJ2-1; 7 bases line up with TRBD2. Germline loops: CDR1 SGHTA, CDR2 FQGTGA. Unmatched junction bases numbered 1, after V lost 1 base and J lost 1 base. The CDR3 totals 15 residues. CDR3 in DNA: TGTGCCAGCAGCTTAAGCGGGAGATCCTACAATGAGCAGTTCTTC. Protein product: CASSLSGRSYNEQFF.

V gene TRBV7-2 combines with J gene TRBJ2-1; D uncertain. The CDR3 has 13 amino acids. The germline V and J ends were trimmed by 0 bases and 6 bases, with 6 bases remaining between them. CDR1 is SGHTA, CDR2 FQGNSA, per germline. This CDR3 reads CASSLAPGNEQFF. Written as DNA, the CDR3 is TGTGCCAGCAGCTTAGCGCCGGGCAATGAGCAGTTCTTC.

The chain is built from TRBV4-2 and TRBJ2-4; TRBD2 aligns across 9 bases. After removal of 1 base from V and 0 bases from J, the junction contained 10 bases not matched to a gene. This CDR3 has 19 residues. Germline loops: CDR1 LGHNA, CDR2 YNFKEQ. CDR3 amino acids: CASSQGSSSGNLAKNIQYF. Here the CDR3 DNA reads TGTGCCAGCAGCCAAGGAAGCTCTAGCGGGAATCTAGCCAAAAACATTCAGTACTTC.

The CDR3 nucleotides read TGTGCCACCAGCAGAGGCGGGACTAGCGGGAGCCATGAGCAGTTCTTC. It codes for CATSRGGTSGSHEQFF. V gene TRBV15 combines with J gene TRBJ2-1; the match to TRBD2 covers 14 bases. The CDR3 loop spans 16 amino acids. The V and J ends lost 1 base and 8 bases, in that order; junction bases with no gene match: 4. The germline V gene encodes CDR1 LNHNV and CDR2 YYDKDF (reference sequence).

J is TRBJ2-1 and V is TRBV4-1; TRBD2 agrees at 10 bases. Looked up from germline, CDR1 is MGHRA and CDR2 is YSYEKL. The length of the CDR3 is 15 residues. V was pared by 1 base and J by 10 bases, with 7 bases of the junction left unmatched. CDR3 nucleotides: TGCGCCAGCAGCCAAGGGATTATGACTAGCGGGGAGCAGTTCTTC. It codes for CASSQGIMTSGEQFF.

V is TRBV11-2 and J is TRBJ2-3; 7 bases match TRBD2. The germline gives CDR1 SGHAT, CDR2 FQNNGV. The CDR3 is 16 residues long. V lost 5 bases, J lost 2 bases, and 10 bases stayed unmatched. The CDR3 loop is CASSRYLSGYTDTQYF. The CDR3 DNA reads as TGTGCCAGCAGCCGATACCTTAGCGGGTACACAGATACGCAGTATTTT.

The chain combines TRBV12-5 with TRBJ2-1; 7 bases fit TRBD2. CDR3 size: 16 residues. The germline V gene has CDR1 LGHNT and CDR2 FRNRAP. The V gene end was trimmed by 4 bases and the J gene end by 2 bases; junction bases not matched to a gene: 8. The CDR3 loop reads CASGSTSASPYNEQFF. CDR3 sequence (DNA): TGTGCTAGTGGTTCCACTAGCGCAAGTCCCTACAATGAGCAGTTCTTC. Full variable domain (outside the CDR3, taken from reference TRBV12-5 and TRBJ2-1): DARVTQTPRHKVTEMGQEVTMRCQPILGHNTVFWYRQTMMQGLELLAYFRNRAPLDDSGMPKDRFSAEMPDATLATLKIQPSEPRDSAVYFCASGSTSASPYNEQFFGPGTRLTVL.

The chain combines TRBV27 with TRBJ1-1; a possible D gene is TRBD1 (6 bases). This CDR3 region has 14 residues. V was clipped by 3 bases and J by 3 bases, with 11 bases between them. Germline V CDR1 and CDR2: MNHEY, SMNVEV (reference sequence). CDR3 sequence: CASSFSRGHTEAFF. CDR3 nucleotides: TGTGCCAGCAGTTTCAGCAGGGGACACACTGAAGCTTTCTTT.

The rearrangement joins TRBV7-9 to TRBJ1-1, with D unresolved. Per the germline V gene, CDR1 is SEHNR and CDR2 is FQNEAQ (reference sequence). Trimming took 4 bases from V and 9 from J, leaving 9 bases between them. The CDR3 covers 11 residues. CDR3 protein: CASSSDFQAFF. CDR3 nucleotides: TGTGCCAGCAGCTCGGACTTCCAAGCTTTCTTT.

The chain is built from TRBV5-1 and TRBJ1-1, with a weak D call TRBD1 (6 bases). This CDR3 is 13 amino acids long. V dropped 3 bases and J dropped 5 bases, with 11 bases sitting between them. Looked up from germline, CDR1 is SGHRS and CDR2 is YFSETQ. Written as DNA, the CDR3 is TGCGCCAGCAGCTATACAGGGATGACTGAAGCTTTCTTT. Its translation is CASSYTGMTEAFF.

This clone has a handful of counts. This chain connects TRBV18 to TRBJ2-1, with 12 bases lining up with TRBD2. V was clipped by 5 bases and J by 9 bases; unmatched bases: 11. The CDR3 totals 16 residues. CDR1 KGHSH and CDR2 LQKENI come from the germline V gene. CDR3 region: CASSSASGGAGFEQFF. The DNA of the CDR3 is TGTGCCAGCTCATCGGCTAGCGGGGGGGCTGGCTTTGAGCAGTTCTTC.

The rearrangement joins TRBV28 to TRBJ2-7; maybe TRBD1 (5 bases). The V gene's germline CDR1 is MDHEN and CDR2 SYDVKM. Trimming took 5 bases from V and 3 from J, leaving 17 bases between them. CDR3 length equals 15 residues. Here the CDR3 DNA reads TGTGCCAGCAGTACCCTCCAGGGATTGGGCTACGAGCAGTACTTC. As protein: CASSTLQGLGYEQYF.

The chain couples TRBV5-1 to TRBJ2-7; TRBD1 is a possible D gene (6 bases). Trimming took off 5 bases at V and 6 bases at J, with 15 bases between the two ends. The CDR3 totals 13 residues. Germline CDR1 reads SGHRS; CDR2 reads YFSETQ. CDR3: CASRGTTEREQYF. The CDR3 DNA follows: TGCGCCAGCAGGGGGACAACGGAGCGCGAGCAGTACTTC.

This clone is deemed medium-sized. The rearrangement joins TRBV18 to TRBJ2-7; 12 nucleotides match TRBD2. Germline V CDR1 and CDR2: KGHSH, LQKENI. J gave up 6 bases and V 6 bases, and 12 bases lay outside the gene matches. The CDR3 has 16 residues. The CDR3 protein is CASSLPSTSGRLEQYF. Written as DNA, the CDR3 is TGTGCCAGCTCTCTCCCTTCGACTAGCGGGAGACTCGAGCAGTACTTC.

The V and J genes are TRBV21-1 and TRBJ2-3; the table gives TRBD2 as D, unverified against the DNA. TRBV21-1 is shown as a pseudogene. The CDR3 loop spans 17 amino acids. The CDR3 sequence: CASSPPSVLESTDTQYF. For the CDR3, the DNA is TGTGCCAGCAGCCCCCCCTCCGTGCTAGAGAGCACAGATACGCAGTATTTT.

This clone was observed once. The rearrangement uses TRBV25-1 and TRBJ1-4; TRBD1 matches 9 bases. V gave up 6 bases and J gave up 7 bases; unmatched junction bases: 6. Germline values: CDR1 MGHDK, CDR2 SYGVNS. The CDR3 is 14 residues long. This CDR3 is CASSRTGVSEKLFF. The CDR3 nucleotides read TGTGCCAGCAGCCGGACAGGGGTTTCTGAAAAACTGTTTTTT.

CDR3 sequence reads: CASSPGRGGANVLTF. The CDR3 nucleotides are TGTGCCAGCAGTCCGGGGAGGGGCGGGGCCAACGTCCTGACTTTC. The V and J genes are TRBV7-3 and TRBJ2-6, with 7 bases fitting TRBD2. The germline V gene has CDR1 SGHTA and CDR2 FQGTGA. The CDR3 sequence is 15 residues long. The J segment lost 4 bases and the V segment lost 6 bases, leaving 6 bases of the junction unmatched.

V usage is TRBV5-6 and J usage is TRBJ1-2; tentatively, D is TRBD1 (6 bases). V dropped 2 bases and J dropped 5 bases, with 7 bases sitting between them. The CDR3 runs 12 residues. Germline CDR1 SGHDT, CDR2 YYEEEE. The CDR3, as DNA: TGTGCCAGCAGCTTACAGGGATATGGCTACACCTTC. Translating gives CASSLQGYGYTF.